This is a list of T cell receptor beta chains from one sample in a study of blood T cell repertoires in COVID-19. Data came from immunoSEQ multiplex PCR; TCRdb stores just in-frame clones and leaves some out. This table holds 280,000 or so clones, 90% found once. The sequenced material came from PBMCs or T cells enriched from blood (not recorded which). All receptors derive from a woman aged 18-29 years with acute COVID-19. CDR3s include the opening cysteine and the closing phenylalanine or tryptophan. Fields, in order: clone size, J gene, D gene, V gene, CDR3 protein, CDR3 DNA. D genes are given only for firm matches. Clone size is not always given. Where it is, it says once, few, many or a class for expanded clones.

size: NA; J: TRBJ2-2; D: NA; V: TRBV21-1; CDR3: CASSKDHHRVAGLAGANTGELFF; DNA: TGTGCCAGCAGCAAAGACCACCACCGGGTCGCAGGGCTAGCGGGTGCGAACACCGGGGAGCTGTTTTTT
size: few; J: TRBJ2-2; D: TRBD2; V: TRBV5-5; CDR3: CASSLAGGSGRPGELFF; DNA: TGTGCCAGCAGCTTGGCCGGAGGTAGCGGGAGACCCGGGGAGCTGTTTTTT
size: NA; J: TRBJ2-7; D: NA; V: TRBV29-1; CDR3: CSVMGGAFYEQYF; DNA: TGCAGCGTAATGGGGGGGGCGTTCTACGAGCAGTACTTC
size: NA; J: TRBJ1-1; D: TRBD1; V: TRBV4-1; CDR3: CASSRQRGGAGTEAFF; DNA: TGCGCCAGCAGCCGACAAAGAGGGGGCGCCGGTACTGAAGCTTTCTTT
size: NA; J: TRBJ2-7; D: TRBD1; V: TRBV4-1; CDR3: CASSQGEPGGLYEQYF; DNA: TGCGCCAGCAGCCAAGGTGAACCAGGGGGCCTCTACGAGCAGTACTTC
size: NA; J: TRBJ2-2; D: NA; V: TRBV7-3; CDR3: CASSFGGTGELFF; DNA: TGTGCCAGCAGCTTTGGCGGGACCGGGGAGCTGTTTTTT
size: NA; J: TRBJ2-3; D: TRBD1; V: TRBV5-1; CDR3: CASSLGVGQGVDTQYF; DNA: TGCGCCAGCAGCCTAGGGGTTGGACAGGGGGTAGATACGCAGTATTTT
size: NA; J: TRBJ1-1; D: TRBD1; V: TRBV7-2; CDR3: CASSSPDRGDTEAFF; DNA: TGTGCCAGCAGCTCACCGGACAGGGGGGACACTGAAGCTTTCTTT
size: NA; J: TRBJ1-1; D: TRBD1; V: TRBV18; CDR3: CASSPGQGDEAFF; DNA: TGTGCCAGCTCACCCGGACAGGGCGATGAAGCTTTCTTT
size: NA; J: TRBJ2-5; D: NA; V: TRBV10-2; CDR3: CASSELGQGIETQYF; DNA: TGCGCCAGCAGTGAACTTGGTCAGGGGATAGAGACCCAGTACTTC
size: NA; J: TRBJ2-3; D: TRBD2; V: TRBV4-3; CDR3: CASSLNLAGGPRDTQYF; DNA: TGCGCCAGCAGCCTGAACTTAGCGGGAGGGCCACGGGATACGCAGTATTTT
size: NA; J: TRBJ1-5; D: NA; V: TRBV25-1; CDR3: CASSPGGGPGNQPQHF; DNA: TGTGCCAGCAGTCCGGGAGGGGGGCCCGGCAATCAGCCCCAGCATTTT
size: NA; J: TRBJ1-2; D: TRBD1; V: TRBV4-1; CDR3: CASSQDYRGSYGYTF; DNA: TGCGCCAGCAGCCAAGATTACAGGGGGAGCTATGGCTACACCTTC
size: few; J: TRBJ2-7; D: TRBD2; V: TRBV7-9; CDR3: CASSQGLAGVREQYF; DNA: TGTGCCAGCAGCCAAGGACTAGCGGGAGTGCGCGAGCAGTACTTC
size: NA; J: TRBJ1-1; D: NA; V: TRBV5-1; CDR3: CASSHGQYINTEAFF; DNA: TGCGCCAGCAGCCATGGACAGTACATAAACACTGAAGCTTTCTTT
size: NA; J: TRBJ1-1; D: TRBD1; V: TRBV27; CDR3: CASSKTGSEAFF; DNA: TGTGCCAGCAGCAAGACAGGGAGTGAAGCTTTCTTT
size: once; J: TRBJ2-2; D: TRBD1; V: TRBV7-2; CDR3: CASSPTGVRNTGELFF; DNA: TGTGCCAGCAGCCCGACAGGGGTGAGGAACACCGGGGAGCTGTTTTTT
size: NA; J: TRBJ2-7; D: NA; V: TRBV3-1/TRBV3-2; CDR3: CASSFRESSYEQYF; DNA: TGTGCCAGCAGTTTTAGGGAGAGCTCCTACGAGCAGTACTTC
size: NA; J: TRBJ2-7; D: NA; V: TRBV6-5; CDR3: CASKYRQASYEQYF; DNA: TGTGCCAGCAAGTACCGACAGGCCTCCTACGAGCAGTACTTC
size: NA; J: TRBJ2-1; D: TRBD2; V: TRBV6-4; CDR3: CATRREGLNEQFF; DNA: TGTGCCACCCGCCGGGAGGGCCTCAATGAGCAGTTCTTC
size: NA; J: TRBJ2-7; D: NA; V: TRBV9; CDR3: CASSAGGDYEQYF; DNA: TGTGCCAGCAGCGCCGGAGGGGACTACGAGCAGTACTTC
size: NA; J: TRBJ2-7; D: TRBD2; V: TRBV5-1; CDR3: CASSRGLAGEYEQYF; DNA: TGCGCCAGCAGCCGGGGACTAGCGGGAGAATACGAGCAGTACTTC
size: NA; J: TRBJ1-5; D: NA; V: TRBV2; CDR3: CASRGGPGSGSNQPQHF; DNA: TGTGCCAGCAGGGGGGGACCAGGGAGCGGTAGCAATCAGCCCCAGCATTTT
size: NA; J: TRBJ1-4; D: NA; V: TRBV5-1; CDR3: CASSSVGTGNEKLFF; DNA: TGCGCCAGCAGCTCCGTGGGGACTGGTAATGAAAAACTGTTTTTT
size: many; J: TRBJ2-2; D: NA; V: TRBV30; CDR3: CAWSVVRAGELFF; DNA: TGTGCCTGGAGTGTTGTGAGGGCCGGGGAGCTGTTTTTT
size: NA; J: TRBJ2-2; D: NA; V: TRBV3-1/TRBV3-2; CDR3: CASRYYGIGGELFF; DNA: TGTGCCAGCAGATACTATGGTATCGGCGGGGAGCTGTTTTTT
size: NA; J: TRBJ1-2; D: NA; V: TRBV25-1; CDR3: CASSDQVTYGYTF; DNA: TGTGCCAGCAGTGACCAGGTCACCTATGGCTACACCTTC
size: NA; J: TRBJ2-7; D: TRBD2; V: TRBV7-9; CDR3: CASSFVAGGPYEQYF; DNA: TGTGCCAGCAGTTTTGTAGCGGGAGGGCCGTACGAGCAGTACTTC
size: NA; J: TRBJ2-7; D: NA; V: TRBV30; CDR3: CAWGGGLGTYEQYF; DNA: TGTGCCTGGGGAGGGGGACTGGGGACCTACGAGCAGTACTTC
size: once; J: TRBJ2-7; D: TRBD2; V: TRBV19; CDR3: CASSHDPLAGPQDEQYF; DNA: TGTGCCAGTAGTCACGATCCACTAGCGGGACCCCAGGACGAGCAGTACTTC
size: NA; J: TRBJ2-1; D: NA; V: TRBV4-1; CDR3: CASSPTGVSYNEQFF; DNA: TGCGCCAGCAGCCCTACCGGAGTGTCCTACAATGAGCAGTTCTTC
size: NA; J: TRBJ2-5; D: TRBD1; V: TRBV10-1; CDR3: CASSRDRQETQYF; DNA: TGCGCCAGCAGCCGGGACAGGCAAGAGACCCAGTACTTC
size: NA; J: TRBJ2-1; D: TRBD2; V: TRBV6-2/TRBV6-3; CDR3: CASSYTSGSYNEQFF; DNA: TGTGCCAGCAGTTACACTAGCGGGAGCTACAATGAGCAGTTCTTC
size: NA; J: TRBJ1-1; D: NA; V: TRBV6-5; CDR3: CASSPLLEPTEAFF; DNA: TGTGCCAGCAGTCCTCTTTTAGAGCCCACTGAAGCTTTCTTT
size: NA; J: TRBJ1-6; D: TRBD1; V: TRBV6-5; CDR3: CASSLGGEFGSSPLHF; DNA: TGTGCCAGCAGTTTAGGGGGCGAATTTGGAAGTTCACCCCTCCACTTT
size: NA; J: TRBJ1-2; D: TRBD1; V: TRBV7-9; CDR3: CASSAGTGEHYGYTF; DNA: TGTGCCAGCAGCGCCGGGACAGGGGAACACTATGGCTACACCTTC
size: NA; J: TRBJ2-7; D: NA; V: TRBV7-3; CDR3: CASSLSGNGEQYF; DNA: TGTGCCAGCAGCTTAAGCGGGAATGGCGAGCAGTACTTC
size: once; J: TRBJ2-7; D: TRBD2; V: TRBV5-6; CDR3: CASSLIAGGRFYEQYF; DNA: TGTGCCAGCAGCCTCATAGCGGGAGGGCGCTTCTACGAGCAGTACTTC
size: NA; J: TRBJ2-7; D: TRBD1; V: TRBV5-1; CDR3: CASSFSLFPGQGSYEQYF; DNA: TGCGCCAGCAGCTTTAGTTTGTTTCCGGGACAGGGGTCCTACGAGCAGTACTTC
size: NA; J: TRBJ1-1; D: NA; V: TRBV3-1/TRBV3-2; CDR3: CASSLRESAGGTEAFF; DNA: TGTGCCAGCAGCCTACGGGAATCGGCAGGAGGGACTGAAGCTTTCTTT
size: NA; J: TRBJ2-7; D: NA; V: TRBV4-1; CDR3: CASSQGRQGPYEQYF; DNA: TGCGCCAGCAGCCAAGGACGTCAGGGTCCTTACGAGCAGTACTTC
size: NA; J: TRBJ2-4; D: NA; V: TRBV13; CDR3: CASSSLGGKNIQYF; DNA: TGTGCCAGCAGCTCTCTGGGGGGCAAAAACATTCAGTACTTC
size: NA; J: TRBJ2-2; D: TRBD2; V: TRBV19; CDR3: CASSRLAGVSNTGELFF; DNA: TGTGCCAGTAGTAGACTAGCGGGAGTCTCGAACACCGGGGAGCTGTTTTTT
size: once; J: TRBJ1-6; D: NA; V: TRBV3-1/TRBV3-2; CDR3: CASSQVRQSPPLHF; DNA: TGTGCCAGCAGCCAAGTTCGACAATCGCCACCCCTCCACTTT
size: NA; J: TRBJ2-7; D: NA; V: TRBV7-2; CDR3: CASSLVPSGTSYEQYF; DNA: TGTGCCAGCAGCTTAGTCCCCAGCGGAACCTCCTACGAGCAGTACTTC
size: NA; J: TRBJ2-3; D: NA; V: TRBV10-1; CDR3: CASSRSRVEDTQYF; DNA: TGCGCCAGCAGCCGAAGCAGGGTGGAGGATACGCAGTATTTT